This TCR beta chain was sequenced for a study of identical twins. Concerning this clonotype itself: The antigen remains unidentified.

CDR3 length: 17 amino acids. Trimming took 6 bases from V and 12 from J, leaving 30 bases between them. Germline V CDR1 and CDR2: MNHNS, SASEGT. TCRdb itself ran the 5' RACE reads through MiXCR, one entry per CDR3 protein. The data show some 760,000 distinct CDR3 sequences, with 15% to 20% seen just once and approximately 14% held by the top ten. The study's findings and limits: Memory repertoires showed no such pattern, whereas abundant cord blood beta clonotypes carried fewer insertions.

These data also featured in a second study, about T cells expressing NK-cell markers. In that study: The study drew TCR beta repertoires from sorted CD3+CD56+NKG2C+, CD3+CD56+NKG2C- and CD3+CD56-NKG2C+ T cells. Dominant NKG2C+ clonotypes were found to form about 1.0-7.5% of CD8+ T cells in a handful of donors.

Sequencing input: PBMCs. The chain links TRBV6-1 to TRBJ2-1, with a weak D call TRBD2 (6 bases). The clonotype originates from a woman aged 18-35 years in good health. The CDR3 protein is CASSPRPDGGLAIPQFF. The CDR3 bases are TGTGCCAGCAGCCCCAGGCCGGACGGGGGATTAGCGATTCCGCAGTTCTTC.